The sequence of this T cell receptor (beta chain) was determined in a study of Ad26.COV2.S vaccination and SARS-CoV-2 variants. Background on the study: Donor allocation was to the COV1001 Ad26.COV2.S trial arm. Ad26.COV2.S, an intramuscular injection, was given once or twice 56 days apart. Study-level points and caveats: It is possible that the TCR breadth and depth analyses underestimated the total T cell responses.

The germline gives CDR1 SEHNR, CDR2 FQNEAQ (reference sequence). The CDR3 contains 12 residues. Produced via immunoSEQ multiplex PCR; TCRdb's table is partial and in-frame only. The sample holds approximately 300,000 clones, 85% seen once. This clone was counted a few times. Its antigen is still unknown. The junction differs from germline at one of its ends, possibly a read error. Documented treatment: around 19 received Ad26.COV2.S at low or high dose, single or two shots; roughly five received placebo; per-sample allocation not given. Day 63 after the first injection of vaccine or placebo was the sampling time.

This sequence was found in a person between 18 and 59 years old who received the Ad26.COV2.S COVID-19 vaccine or a placebo. Sequencing was performed on peripheral blood, taken in a trial of Ad26.COV2.S vaccine versus placebo. This chain connects TRBV7-9 to TRBJ2-1; D possibly corresponds to TRBD1 (6 bases). CDR3 DNA: TGTGCCAGCAGCTGGGACAATCTGCAGGCGGTCTTC. This gives the protein CASSWDNLQAVF. Drawing the rest from reference TRBV7-9 and TRBJ2-1, the complete variable domain is DTGVSQNPRHKITKRGQNVTFRCDPISEHNRLYWYRQTLGQGPEFLTYFQNEAQLEKSRLLSDRFSAERPKGSFSTLEIQRTEQGDSAMYLCASSWDNLQAVFGPGTRLTVL.